What follows is one T cell receptor beta chain and its context. Its antigen is still unknown. The same CDR3 arises from other DNA sequences in this sample as well. The data belong to a study of cytomegalovirus exposure and HLA in healthy donors. General study points: The authors later found most CMV-associated TCR beta chains appeared HLA-restricted. An assumption of roughly uniform sequencing depth across donors underlay the presence/absence analyses.

The study ran its PCR with 60 Vbeta and 13 Jbeta primers. In the study's own analysis: There were tens of millions of unique TCR beta chains by a later count, and approximately 11 million of them were shared. TCRdb's copy holds only in-frame clones and misses some; the assay was immunoSEQ multiplex PCR. Clonal size and the V and J genes are those of that table, whereas D and trimming came from the DNA. The sample comprises about 97,000 clones, over 75% of which are singletons, and around 5.2% rests with the top ten. CDR3 length equals 19 residues. The V gene's germline CDR1 is SGHTA and CDR2 FQGNSA. V lost 1 base and J lost 2; bases outside the gene matches: 13.

The chain is built from TRBV7-2 and TRBJ2-7; TRBD2 agrees at 11 bases. Sequenced material: PBMCs. The TCR sequence derives from a man aged 40-55 years in good health and CMV-seropositive. CDR3 sequence reads: CASSLVSGPGTSGAYEQYF. The DNA for the CDR3 is TGTGCCAGCAGCTTAGTGTCTGGCCCTGGGACTAGCGGAGCCTACGAGCAGTACTTC.